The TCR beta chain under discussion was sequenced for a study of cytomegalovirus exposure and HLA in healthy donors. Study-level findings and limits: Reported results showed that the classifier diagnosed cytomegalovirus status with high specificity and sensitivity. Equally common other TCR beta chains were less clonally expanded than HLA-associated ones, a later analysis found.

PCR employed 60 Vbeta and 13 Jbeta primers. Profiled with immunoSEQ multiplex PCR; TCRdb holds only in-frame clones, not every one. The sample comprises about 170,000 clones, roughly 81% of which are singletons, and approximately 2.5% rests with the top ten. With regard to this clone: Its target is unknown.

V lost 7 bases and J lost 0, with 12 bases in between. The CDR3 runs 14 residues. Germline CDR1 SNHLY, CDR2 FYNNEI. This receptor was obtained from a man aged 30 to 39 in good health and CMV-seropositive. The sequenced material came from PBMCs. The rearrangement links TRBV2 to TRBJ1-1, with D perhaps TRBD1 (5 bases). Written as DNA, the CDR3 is TGTGCCAGCAACTTTGGAGGGGTGAACACTGAAGCTTTCTTT. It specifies CASNFGGVNTEAFF.